This paragraph reports one T cell receptor beta chain. Genomic DNA acted as the template from which TCR beta VDJ combination and CDR3 sequence profiling were carried out. From the reads, TCRdb called clonotypes with MiXCR, one entry per CDR3 protein. The repertoire holds around 230,000 distinct CDR3 sequences, about 59% seen once, with 25% to 35% in the top ten. The data stem from a study of CD8+CD57+ T cells in acquired aplastic anemia. This CDR3 has 15 amino acids. With 2 bases removed from V and 2 bases from J, the gap between germline ends came to 14 bases. Germline lookup yields CDR1 DFQATT and CDR2 SNEGSKA (reference sequence).

Sequenced sample: sorted CD4+, CD8+, or CD8+CD57+ T cells (not recorded which) from PBMCs. This TCR was recovered from a human donor in good health. The V call is TRBV20-1, the J call TRBJ2-3; possibly TRBD1 for D (6 bases). The CDR3 DNA reads TGCAGTGCTAGATATGGGACATACACCACAGATACGCAGTATTTT. Translating gives CSARYGTYTTDTQYF.